This T cell receptor beta chain comes out of a study of Graves' ophthalmopathy and Graves' hyperthyroidism. This clonotype has at least ten counts. Antigen specificity is unknown. With V trimmed by 4 bases and J by 1 base, 7 bases remained unmatched. The CDR3 contains 17 residues. From germline, CDR1 is MNHEY and CDR2 SMNVEV (reference sequence). Amplification of the TCR beta CDR3 regions used RNA transcripts (as template). Investigators did first-round RT-PCR with HTBI primers, then second-round multiplex PCR. TCRdb recomputed calls from the multiplex PCR reads with MiXCR, one row per CDR3 protein. This table has almost 400,000 distinct CDR3 sequences, about 17% appearing once. Study-wide results and caveats: Ophthalmopathy cases were distinguished from stable hyperthyroidism by a 13-signature model, reaching over 85% sensitivity and around 80% specificity. Blood also carried most expanded thyroid clonotypes exceeding 0.001 frequency.

Sequenced input: peripheral blood. This receptor was obtained from a woman younger than 30 with Graves' ophthalmopathy. V is TRBV27 and J is TRBJ2-6; TRBD1 aligns across 7 bases. CDR3 loop: CASSSTGTASGANVLTF. CDR3 coding DNA: TGTGCCAGCAGTTCCACCGGGACAGCTTCTGGGGCCAACGTCCTGACTTTC.